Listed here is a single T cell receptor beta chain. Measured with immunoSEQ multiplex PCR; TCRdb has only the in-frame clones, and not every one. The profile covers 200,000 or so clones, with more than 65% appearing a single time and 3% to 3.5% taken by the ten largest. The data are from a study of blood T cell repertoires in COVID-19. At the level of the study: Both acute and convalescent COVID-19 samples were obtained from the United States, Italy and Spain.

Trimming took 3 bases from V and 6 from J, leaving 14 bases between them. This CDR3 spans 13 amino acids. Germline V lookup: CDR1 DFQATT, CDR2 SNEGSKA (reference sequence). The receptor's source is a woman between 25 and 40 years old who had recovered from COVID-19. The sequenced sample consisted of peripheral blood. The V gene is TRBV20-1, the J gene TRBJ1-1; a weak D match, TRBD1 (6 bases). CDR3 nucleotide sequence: TGCAGTGCTAGTTTGGGGGCTCCCCCTGAAGCTTTCTTT. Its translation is CSASLGAPPEAFF.